Sequencing of this TCR beta chain was carried out in a study of cytomegalovirus exposure and HLA in healthy donors (dated by TCRdb to about 2017). Broadly, across the study: In an earlier analysis of fewer than 750 of the donors, approximately 300 Gb of sequence data and some 100 million unique TCR beta sequences from roughly 190 million T cells were reported. Typing coverage differed by locus: A, B, C, DRB1 and DQB1 were typed in about 620-630 donors, DQA1 in about 550, DPA1 in over 600, and DPB1 in just under 480. A later analysis re-examined previously published TCR beta repertoires from over 500 donors and added high-resolution HLA genotyping to investigate patterns of TCR occurrence. Among the approximately 420 genotyped donors, approximately 82% belonged to the genetic ancestry cluster associated with self-reported Caucasian donors. Among 300 to 450 genotyped donors of the cohort, an average of 235,054 unique TCR beta nucleotide sequences were sequenced per donor, around 18% of them non-productive. Rather than using new phenotypic data, the later analysis identified candidate immune exposures from TCR beta sequences and from how often those sequences occurred across donors. An earlier analysis of several hundred of the donors used high-throughput TCR beta sequencing to judge whether each TCR beta V gene segment behaved as functional or pseudogenic. Both class I and class II loci were covered by HLA typing, at four-digit resolution. The study aimed to test whether cataloging public T cell receptors could reveal signatures of past pathogen exposure. Donor age, sex, ethnicity and CMV serostatus were compiled together with the repertoire data. Several DR-DQ haplotypes were handled as single units for association and clustering because linkage in the cohort was strong. A later genetic analysis took genome-wide SNP genotypes for about three fifths of the 666 donors and used that subset as a discovery cohort. The study combined high-throughput TCR immunosequencing, statistical association of individual TCRs with disease status, and machine learning to predict cytomegalovirus infection status. All discovery cohort repertoires had been generated using a single sequencing platform. Along with the approximately 700-subject first cohort, a separate validation cohort of more than 90 different subjects was used. About 330 gigabases of sequencing data and around 88 million unique TCR sequences made up an early release that covered 500 to 700 HLA-typed donors. The T cell repertoires of 670 or so subjects were profiled by immunosequencing and related to cytomegalovirus serostatus. Points the paper makes about the study in general: An earlier analysis of approximately 570 of the donors showed that most TCR beta V segments appeared in productive rearrangements either about 90% or about 30% of the time, which broadly matched IMGT annotations. The presence/absence analyses assumed that sequencing depth was roughly uniform across donors, and that assumption may not be true. In a later genetic analysis, fewer N-insertions in productive TCRs were reported among donors in an Asian-associated ancestry cluster than the roughly 670-donor mean. The authors suggested that the approach could potentially be generalized to other disease states and immunological phenotypes. A later analysis found that most CMV-associated TCR beta chains appeared HLA-restricted, with HLA associations seemingly driven largely by CMV exposure. In the study, some 160 TCR beta chains were listed as associated with cytomegalovirus. The sequencing pipeline was judged likely to have produced a cluster of highly shared sequence variants as a technical artifact. Several of the top co-occurrence clusters appeared to be linked to parvovirus B19, influenza, CMV and Epstein-Barr virus, according to a later analysis. A later analysis associated about 17,000 TCR beta sequences with specific HLA alleles at a false discovery rate of 0.05. Across donors, most TCR sequences were observed very rarely, whereas some public TCRs were present in many individuals. In vitro tests confirmed that three of the cytomegalovirus-associated TCR beta chains recognize cytomegalovirus antigens. V-gene and J-gene trimming of TCR beta chains was associated with a missense DCLRE1C variant in a later genetic analysis, and the association was replicated in an independent cohort. A later analysis found that TCR association rates varied across HLA loci, with DRB1 alleles showing the most associated TCRs and HLA-C alleles the fewest. Because the 87-base-pair reads could not distinguish some IMGT-functional V segments, including TRBV6-2 and TRBV6-3, those segments were excluded. Approximately 16 rarely observed V segments, including chromosome 9 orphons, were excluded from the earlier analysis of a few hundred of the donors because counts were too low. A further reported finding was that TCR beta sequences accurately predicted the HLA-A and HLA-B alleles for most subjects in the first cohort. The classifier was reported to diagnose cytomegalovirus status with high specificity and sensitivity in both the original and validation cohorts. In a later analysis, HLA-associated TCR beta chains showed more clonal expansion and lower generation probabilities than non-associated chains that were equally common. Correlated functional status among segregating V segments might be attributable to linkage disequilibrium, but an unknown experimental factor could not be ruled out. When HLA alleles, especially DR and DQ, strongly co-occurred, TCR associations were difficult to assign to individual alleles. CMV serostatus was the only immune exposure information available for the cohort. In this cohort, only TCR beta chains were sequenced, and detectable features were limited by the absence of alpha or paired-chain data. Because HLA typing was missing for some donors at each locus, association tests included only the typed subset.

Turning to this clone: Its antigen remains unidentified. No much larger clonotype is one base removed from it; base qualities were not supplied.

The cohort consisted of hundreds of healthy bone marrow donors. All cohort members were sampled while nominally healthy, although unrecorded immune exposures were likely present. The donor tested CMV seronegative and was one of the 352 seronegative cohort members. A peripheral blood sample was collected from each donor, and TCR beta sequencing was performed on peripheral blood mononuclear cells. Genomic DNA was extracted from the blood cell samples with the Qiagen DNeasy Blood Extraction Kit. The cysteine opens and the phenylalanine closes a CDR3 of 18 amino acids. The entry retains the CDR3 DNA only, 54 bases that are in frame from base 1. Looking up the germline V gene yields CDR1 LGHNA and CDR2 YSLEER. V ends up 0 bases short and J 2 bases short, with an unmatched junction base count of 10. Receptor amplification or capture employed the immunoSEQ multiplex PCR assay. The multiplex PCR relied on a mix of 60 forward primers for TCR Vbeta segments and 13 reverse primers for TCR Jbeta segments. Amplification of the CDR3 region of rearranged TCR beta genes was performed with a multiplex PCR assay on genomic DNA. On the Illumina HiSeq System, the amplified TCR beta libraries were sequenced as 87-base-pair reads. Concerning the study's data processing: Across the 500 to 850 repertoires, a later analysis counted 80 million or so unique TCR beta chains, roughly 11 million of which were shared by at least two donors. Raw reads were error-corrected and collapsed into unique sequences by a nearest-neighbor algorithm in which closely related sequences were merged to remove PCR and sequencing errors. V, D and J gene segments were assigned by aligning CDR3 sequences to IMGT reference sequences. For a sequence to be retained, a match of at least six nucleotides to both a V gene segment and a J gene segment was required. Rearrangements were called productive when the CDR3 lacked stop codons and stayed in frame with V and J; all others were non-productive. Following IMGT convention, CDR3 was defined as the stretch from the second conserved V-encoded cysteine up to the conserved J-encoded phenylalanine. In an earlier analysis of more than 550 of the donors, sequences lacking an unambiguous match to a single V gene segment were excluded. In an earlier analysis of approximately 560 of the donors, a V segment was called functional when productive rearrangements were above 56.7%, and segregating when the standard deviation between donors exceeded 5%. A statistical classification framework was built for diagnosing cytomegalovirus status from the catalog of TCR beta chain sequences. V and J gene assignment, in a later analysis, came from comparing TCR nucleotide sequences with IMGT/GENE-DB human TR gene sequences. The TCRdist pipeline was used in a later analysis to assign CDR3 sequences and most-parsimonious VDJ recombination scenarios. In a later analysis, every TCR beta chain was defined by the combination of its CDR3 amino acid sequence and its V-gene family, and reads without a unique V-gene family were dropped. As a way to deal with suspected cross-contamination and a sequencing artifact, a later analysis dropped roughly 600 nucleotide sequences that were highly shared and had low generation probability. A later analysis calculated a clonal expansion index for each public chain from normalized within-repertoire ranks of inferred template counts. In a later analysis, generation probabilities were computed using a VDJ recombination model fitted to out-of-frame rearrangements, and the results were checked against IGoR. Hypergeometric tests were used in a later analysis to score TCR-TCR, TCR-HLA and TCR-CMV co-occurrence, with a repertoire-size bias correction applied to the TCR pairs. A later analysis estimated false discovery rates by permuting HLA or CMV assignments 20 times. In a later analysis, co-occurring TCRs were grouped using DBSCAN, with TCRdist sequence similarity added in when clustering inside HLA-allele-positive subsets. Repertoires with fewer than 30,000 or more than 120,000 public chains were left out of co-occurrence clustering, as were a handful of repertoires with anomalous nucleotide sharing. TCRdb took this table from immuneACCESS and kept in-frame rearrangements with V and J called. Such tables lack part of the clones; where checked against another copy, unresolved V genes explain under half of the gap, and the rest is unexplained. V and J calls plus clone size are reproduced from that table; the DNA served to infer D and trimming. Here the sample has 85,000 to 130,000 clones; more than 60% occur a single time. The leading ten clones occupy roughly 3.4% of the sample.

This TCR came from a man between 60 and 75 years old in good health and CMV-seronegative. Recombination connected TRBV4-3 to TRBJ1-5; TRBD1 aligns with 7 central bases. Sequencing was performed on PBMCs. The nucleotide sequence reads TGCGCCAGCAGCCAAGATACAACAGGGGCCCTGGGCAATCAGCCCCAGCATTTT. It codes for CASSQDTTGALGNQPQHF.